The rows below give T cell receptor beta chains drawn from one sample of a study of identical twins. Each CDR3 protein is one row after TCRdb ran MiXCR on the 5' RACE reads. Of a few hundred thousand distinct CDR3 sequences in the sample, roughly 10% were seen once. The sample comprised memory T cells sorted from blood. The receptors stem from a man aged 50 or older in good health. Each CDR3 is given with its conserved first and last residue. A D gene is named only where the DNA matches it firmly. Clone size appears in some rows only: once, few, many, or a class for an expanded clone.

J | V | size | D | CDR3 | DNA
TRBJ2-5 | TRBV25-1 | . | . | CASRGGPEETQYF | TGTGCCAGCAGGGGGGGCCCAGAGGAGACCCAGTACTTC
TRBJ1-1 | TRBV18 | many | . | CASSLTGTEAFF | TGTGCCAGCTCCTTAACAGGGACTGAAGCTTTCTTT
TRBJ2-1 | TRBV12-3/TRBV12-4 | many | . | CASSLQGSSYNEQFF | TGTGCCAGCAGTTTACAGGGTTCCTCCTACAATGAGCAGTTCTTC
TRBJ2-7 | TRBV3-1 | many | . | CASSQQGRSSYEQYF | TGTGCCAGCAGCCAACAGGGGCGCAGCTCCTACGAGCAGTACTTC
TRBJ1-2 | TRBV6-5 | many | TRBD1 | CASSLTGTGARGYTF | TGTGCCAGCAGTTTGACCGGGACAGGGGCTCGGGGCTACACCTTC
TRBJ1-2 | TRBV5-1 | many | TRBD1 | CASSLGQARDGYTF | TGCGCCAGCAGCCTAGGACAGGCCCGGGATGGCTACACCTTC
TRBJ2-6 | TRBV9 | . | TRBD2 | CASSVGGGRRANVLTF | TGTGCCAGCAGCGTAGGCGGGGGACGGAGGGCCAACGTCCTGACTTTC
TRBJ1-1 | TRBV6-2/TRBV6-3 | many | . | CASSWGTMNTEAFF | TGTGCCAGCAGTTGGGGGACCATGAACACTGAAGCTTTCTTT
TRBJ2-5 | TRBV12-3/TRBV12-4 | many | . | CASSELGMGETQYF | TGTGCCAGCAGTGAACTAGGGATGGGAGAGACCCAGTACTTC
TRBJ1-6 | TRBV4-3 | few | . | CASSQARGLYNSPLHF | TGCGCCAGCAGCCAAGCCCGGGGGCTGTATAATTCACCCCTCCACTTT
TRBJ1-3 | TRBV7-8 | few | TRBD1 | CASSSRDSAGNTIYF | TGTGCCAGCAGCTCCCGGGACAGTGCTGGAAACACCATATATTTT
TRBJ2-3 | TRBV5-1 | . | . | CASSLDQGSDTQYF | TGCGCCAGCAGCTTGGATCAGGGCTCAGATACGCAGTATTTT
TRBJ2-7 | TRBV12-3/TRBV12-4 | . | TRBD2 | CASSTSGRPYEQYF | TGTGCCAGCAGTACTAGCGGGAGACCCTACGAGCAGTACTTC
TRBJ2-1 | TRBV11-2 | . | TRBD2 | CASSLDRRLRTSGGVTLRDNEQFF | TGTGCCAGCAGCTTAGATCGGCGGCTTAGGACTAGCGGGGGGGTAACACTAAGAGACAATGAGCAGTTCTTC
TRBJ2-6 | TRBV7-2 | . | . | CASSNQGSGANVLTF | TGTGCCAGCAGCAACCAGGGTTCTGGGGCCAACGTCCTGACTTTC
TRBJ2-1 | TRBV25-1 | . | . | CASSESGWTSSYNEQFF | TGTGCCAGCAGTGAATCGGGATGGACATCCTCATACAATGAGCAGTTCTTC
TRBJ2-2 | TRBV20-1 | many | TRBD2 | CSANLAGGPNTGELFF | TGCAGTGCTAATCTAGCGGGAGGGCCTAACACCGGGGAGCTGTTTTTT
TRBJ2-5 | TRBV29-1 | many | TRBD1 | CSVDRQGEATQYF | TGCAGCGTTGATCGACAGGGGGAGGCGACCCAGTACTTC
TRBJ2-4 | TRBV20-1 | . | . | CSARVGVAKNIQYF | TGCAGTGCTAGAGTAGGGGTTGCCAAAAACATTCAGTACTTC
TRBJ2-7 | TRBV3-1 | few | TRBD2 | CASSQVPRGGAGVGSYEQYF | TGTGCCAGCAGCCAAGTCCCTCGGGGCGGAGCGGGAGTTGGCTCCTACGAGCAGTACTTC
TRBJ1-1 | TRBV5-1 | . | . | CASSLQGWGPTEAFF | TGCGCCAGCAGCCTACAAGGATGGGGACCCACTGAAGCTTTCTTT
TRBJ2-3 | TRBV7-2 | many | TRBD2 | CASSIGLSSMGGAQYF | TGTGCCAGCAGCATCGGACTCTCTTCTATGGGAGGGGCGCAGTATTTT
TRBJ2-2 | TRBV7-9 | few | TRBD2 | CASDPGLATGELFF | TGTGCCAGCGACCCGGGACTAGCAACCGGGGAGCTGTTTTTT
TRBJ2-2 | TRBV18 | few | TRBD1 | CASSPSGGTGELFF | TGTGCCAGCTCACCTTCAGGGGGCACCGGGGAGCTGTTTTTT
TRBJ2-5 | TRBV3-1 | . | . | CASSHLLGDQETQYF | TGTGCCAGCAGCCACTTATTAGGGGACCAAGAGACCCAGTACTTC
TRBJ2-3 | TRBV7-2 | . | TRBD2 | CASSSARASGAQYF | TGTGCCAGCAGCTCAGCGAGGGCCAGCGGGGCGCAGTATTTT
TRBJ2-7 | TRBV4-1 | many | . | CASSQVPSGSYEQYF | TGCGCCAGCAGCCAAGTCCCTTCTGGAAGCTACGAGCAGTACTTC
TRBJ1-2 | TRBV20-1 | many | . | CSASRDSSNYGYTF | TGCAGTGCTAGCCGGGACTCCAGTAACTATGGCTACACCTTC
TRBJ1-2 | TRBV3-1 | many | . | CASSRGTGANYGYTF | TGTGCCAGCAGCCGGGGAACAGGTGCTAACTATGGCTACACCTTC
TRBJ1-1 | TRBV6-2/TRBV6-3 | many | TRBD1 | CASRPTGATEAFF | TGTGCCAGCAGACCCACAGGGGCCACTGAAGCTTTCTTT
TRBJ1-3 | TRBV3-1 | . | . | CASGQETNSGNTIYF | TGTGCCAGCGGCCAAGAGACGAACTCTGGAAACACCATATATTTT
TRBJ1-1 | TRBV30 | . | . | CAWTVRLNTEAFF | TGTGCCTGGACTGTAAGGTTGAACACTGAAGCTTTCTTT
TRBJ2-3 | TRBV7-3 | many | TRBD1 | CASSPDRAGDTQYF | TGTGCCAGCAGCCCGGACAGGGCTGGAGATACGCAGTATTTT
TRBJ2-7 | TRBV4-2 | . | TRBD1 | CASSQYLTPDRGQVQYF | TGTGCCAGCAGCCAATACCTAACCCCGGACAGGGGCCAGGTGCAGTACTTC
TRBJ1-1 | TRBV7-2 | few | . | CASSWEGRNTEAFF | TGTGCCAGCAGCTGGGAGGGCAGGAACACTGAAGCTTTCTTT
TRBJ1-5 | TRBV5-6 | many | . | CASSWGGAGNQPQHF | TGTGCCAGCAGTTGGGGGGGCGCTGGGAATCAGCCCCAGCATTTT
TRBJ1-1 | TRBV5-1 | . | TRBD1 | CASTVTGTGAYEAFF | TGCGCCAGCACCGTTACCGGGACAGGGGCCTATGAAGCTTTCTTT
TRBJ2-5 | TRBV24-1 | many | . | CATSAAITDSGGGGSTLETQYF | TGTGCCACCAGTGCGGCGATAACGGACAGTGGAGGAGGTGGGTCCACCTTAGAGACCCAGTACTTC
TRBJ2-7 | TRBV19 | few | TRBD1 | CASSSGQGPFYEQYF | TGTGCCAGTAGTTCCGGACAGGGGCCTTTCTACGAGCAGTACTTC
TRBJ1-2 | TRBV29-1 | many | TRBD1 | CSVRDSDLYGYTF | TGCAGCGTGCGGGACAGCGATCTCTATGGCTACACCTTC
TRBJ1-6 | TRBV12-3/TRBV12-4 | many | . | CASSLSVGSPLHF | TGTGCCAGCAGTTTATCAGTGGGTTCACCCCTCCACTTT
TRBJ1-2 | TRBV6-1 | many | TRBD1 | CASTWDSSYGYTF | TGTGCCAGCACCTGGGACAGCTCCTATGGCTACACCTTC
TRBJ2-5 | TRBV29-1 | many | . | CSVEVGTRGETQYF | TGCAGCGTTGAAGTCGGGACGAGGGGGGAGACCCAGTACTTC
TRBJ2-3 | TRBV29-1 | few | . | CSAETIAGTDTQYF | TGCAGCGCTGAGACTATTGCGGGAACAGATACGCAGTATTTT